This is a list of T cell receptor beta chains from one sample in a study of T cells in Graves' hyperthyroidism and ophthalmopathy. From the multiplex PCR reads, TCRdb called clonotypes with MiXCR, one entry per CDR3 protein. The sample lists around 600,000 distinct CDR3 sequences, more than 14% seen once, with around 12% in the top ten. Sequenced: blood. The receptors shown here come from a woman aged 45-65 years with Graves' ophthalmopathy. Both conserved end residues are part of each CDR3.

j_call v_call cdr3_length cdr3_aa
TRBJ2-7 TRBV29-1 11 CSVGLVYEQYF
TRBJ2-5 TRBV28 12 CASSFLEGRRNF
TRBJ1-5 TRBV28 13 CASSAPLGQPQHF
TRBJ2-1 TRBV2 18 CASSEVSGEVSSYNEQFF
TRBJ1-2 TRBV14 14 CASSSQITGLGYTF
TRBJ1-1 TRBV5-6 15 CASSLRGIGYTEAFF
TRBJ2-1 TRBV20-1 10 CSGLYNEQFF
TRBJ2-7 TRBV20-1 13 CSARVPILYEQYF
TRBJ2-3 TRBV5-1 15 CASSSSGSFADTQYF
TRBJ2-2 TRBV5-1 15 CASSLSEGAGGELFF
TRBJ1-1 TRBV29-1 13 CSVTRQGASEAFF
TRBJ2-1 TRBV6-4 15 CASSESAEPYNEQFF
TRBJ2-1 TRBV6-2/TRBV6-3 15 CASSYGRPSYNEQFF
TRBJ2-1 TRBV5-1 14 CASRMPGVGNEQFF
TRBJ1-1 TRBV7-9 16 CASSLAGVGEGTEAFF
TRBJ2-2 TRBV3-1 15 CASSQLAGGPGELFF